This TCR beta chain originates from a study of OX40 agonist ivuxolimab in advanced cancers. About the full investigation: Ivuxolimab, which targeted the costimulatory receptor OX40 (CD134), was an agonistic, fully human IgG2 monoclonal antibody. Intravenous ivuxolimab was administered to patients every 2 weeks at six dose levels: 0.01, 0.1, 0.3, 1.5, 3 and 10 mg/kg. Among the roughly 50 dose-escalation patients, about 19 had hepatocellular carcinoma, about 15 melanoma, 9 renal cell carcinoma and 9 head and neck cancer. In the dose-escalation cohort, 65% to 85% of patients were male, and the mean age was around 60 years with a range of roughly 20 to 80. Patients were allowed to have had prior anti-PD-1, anti-PD-L1 or anti-CTLA-4 therapy, and 40% to 45% of the dose-escalation patients had previously received checkpoint inhibitors. Partial responses occurred in three dose-escalation patients, of whom one had hepatocellular carcinoma and two had cutaneous melanoma. The purpose of peripheral TCRbeta sequencing was to test whether ivuxolimab changed TCR sequence diversity and led to clonal T-cell expansion. The monotherapy dose-escalation portion (N of about 50 patients) of the phase I ivuxolimab trial is reported in the paper. Overall results and qualifications from the work: In partial responders in the 0.1-3.0 mg/kg groups, normalized peripheral clonal expansion was found to be among the lowest, especially among CD8+ T cells. Which antigens the clonally expanded peripheral T cells were specific for was not determined. Low levels of normalized T-cell clonal expansion were also seen in some nonresponding patients. On average, CD8+ T cells showed more expanded clones than CD4+ T cells after ivuxolimab. At doses of 0.1 to 3.0 mg/kg, clonal expansion of both CD4+ and CD8+ T cells in blood was seen between baseline and week 6.

To sequence the TCRbeta CDR3 region, genomic DNA was isolated from the sorted cells. TCRbeta CDR3 regions were sequenced using the immunoSEQ Assay. TCRdb retrieved this table from immuneACCESS and kept in-frame rearrangements only. Not all clones are present; in checked studies, unresolved V genes account for under half, and no reason is known for the remainder. Counted in this sample were 70,000 to 95,000 clones; around nine tenths of them appeared once. 2.5% to 3% of the sample comes from the top ten. The trial excluded patients who had a history of autoimmune disease or who were on systemic immunosuppression. Peripheral blood for TCR sequencing was collected from all dose cohorts at baseline, on cycle 4 day 1, and on cycle 7 day 1. Samples came from an open-label, multicenter, first-in-human phase I dose-escalation trial of ivuxolimab. Adults with locally advanced or metastatic melanoma, renal cell carcinoma, hepatocellular carcinoma or head and neck squamous cell carcinoma were enrolled in the trial. CD4+ and CD8+ T cells were sorted separately from peripheral blood before TCR sequencing.

This clone was detected once. Its antigen is unknown. Per-nucleotide qualities are absent, and no much larger clonotype sits a single base away. At the junction V is shortened by 6 bases and J by 4 bases; bases outside the gene matches: 7. As encoded in the germline V gene, CDR1 is MDHEN while CDR2 is SYDVKM. Its CDR3 holds 14 amino acids, cysteine through phenylalanine. Here the CDR3 DNA is all that survives: 42 bases in frame from base 1. This chain joins TRBV28 to TRBJ2-3; 7 middle bases align to TRBD2. The TCR sequence derives from an adult with an advanced solid tumor such as melanoma, head and neck, liver or kidney cancer. The starting material was CD4+ or CD8+ T cells sorted from blood, obtained in a trial of the OX40 agonist ivuxolimab. The DNA is as follows: TGTGCCAGCAGCTCCGGACTAGACCCAGATACGCAGTATTTT. It is translated as CASSSGLDPDTQYF.